Included here is one T cell receptor beta chain sequence, with context. Its specificity is not known. Criteria for exclusion of patients were uncontrolled infection, other autoimmune disease, pregnancy or lactation. This entry comes from a study of T cells in Graves' hyperthyroidism and ophthalmopathy. Whole-study context: Peripheral blood sampling occurred at initial diagnosis, before any treatment.

Germline values: CDR1 LNHDA, CDR2 SQIVND (reference sequence). Trimming took 3 bases from V and 0 from J, leaving 9 bases between them. The CDR3 is made up of 15 amino acids. Overall study results and limits: Ophthalmopathy stood apart from stable hyperthyroidism in a 13 V-J model. Most thyroid-expanded clonotypes above 0.001 were also found in blood.

The TCR beta CDR3 regions underwent amplification using RNA transcripts as the source. The primer set for the first-round RT-PCR of the TCR CDR3 was HTBI. A single record per CDR3 protein comes from TCRdb applying MiXCR to the multiplex PCR reads. The data contain approximately 210,000 distinct CDR3 sequences, roughly 18% of them singletons. This receptor was obtained from a man aged 50 to 59 with Graves' hyperthyroidism. The V call is TRBV19, the J call TRBJ1-5, with no clear D. Sample: blood. DNA of the CDR3: TGTGCCAGTAGTATGAGGGATAATAGCAATCAGCCCCAGCATTTT. Translated: CASSMRDNSNQPQHF.